One TCR beta chain is described in this entry. The antigen remains undetermined. The data stem from a study of TIL therapy for anti-PD-1-resistant metastatic lung cancer. Study results and limitations: Many TIL product clones were absent from baseline tumor, suggesting clonal contraction.

Trimming shortened V by 3 bases and J by 5 bases, and 11 bases separated the two germline ends. The CDR3 contains 14 residues. CDR1 is MDHEN and CDR2 is SYDVKM in the germline V gene. The immunoSEQ assay was v3. Each library reached some 2 million read pairs, or roughly 5-6.5 million at deep level. Assay used: immunoSEQ multiplex PCR; TCRdb lists only in-frame clones, some missing. The sample lists about 25,000 clones; roughly 72% were seen once. The time point was: pre-treatment sample, taken before nivolumab and TIL therapy. Pleural nodules or supraclavicular lymph nodes made up most of the excised metastases sampled.

This sequence was found in a person aged 25-79 years with non-small cell lung cancer. The V and J genes are TRBV28 and TRBJ1-5; D is possibly TRBD1 (6 bases). Specimen: tumor tissue, collected at baseline. The CDR3 DNA reads TGTGCCAGCAGTTTGTCACAGGGCGATCAGCCCCAGCATTTT. Translation: CASSLSQGDQPQHF.